Listed below are T cell receptor beta chains from one sample, sequenced in a study of T-cell memory formation after mild COVID-19. In TCRdb, the 5' RACE reads were re-called with MiXCR into one record per CDR3 protein. The sample comprises about 88,000 distinct CDR3 sequences, around 25% of which are singletons, and roughly two fifths rests with the top ten. The sample comprised PBMCs or a T cell subset sorted from them (not recorded which). The receptors derive from a man between 18 and 29 years old who had mild COVID-19 (a few samples of this study predate the infection). Cell type and time point are not known. Each CDR3 is given with its conserved first and last residue. A D gene is named only where the DNA matches it firmly. Clone size is not always given. Where it is, it says once, few, many or a class for expanded clones.

CDR3nt,CDR3aa,j_gene,v_gene,d_gene,abundance
TGTGCCAGCAGCCCAAGCTCGCTAGCGGTCTACGAGCAGTACTTC,CASSPSSLAVYEQYF,TRBJ2-7,TRBV9,TRBD2,few
TGTGCCATCAGGACCACTAGCGGGATCAGCTCCTACGAGCAGTACTTC,CAIRTTSGISSYEQYF,TRBJ2-7,TRBV10-3,TRBD2,few
TGTGCTAGCAGCCCTTCGAGGAACACCGGGGAGCTGTTTTTT,CASSPSRNTGELFF,TRBJ2-2,TRBV7-7,-,few
TGTGCCAGCAGTTTCGGGGGGGTGTACAATGAGCAGTTCTTC,CASSFGGVYNEQFF,TRBJ2-1,TRBV28,TRBD2,medium-sized
TGCGCCAGCAGCCAGGCCCCCGTGTTAGCGGGGGGCACAGATACGCAGTATTTT,CASSQAPVLAGGTDTQYF,TRBJ2-3,TRBV4-1,TRBD2,few
TGTGCCAGCGGGTCTGTGGGGGGGCGGGACACAGATACGCAGTATTTT,CASGSVGGRDTDTQYF,TRBJ2-3,TRBV6-5,-,-
TGCGCCAGCAGTGGGGTATCGTTTACGAACACTGAAGCTTTCTTT,CASSGVSFTNTEAFF,TRBJ1-1,TRBV5-1,-,once
TGCAGCGCTGGGACAGGGGGCAACGAGCAGTACTTC,CSAGTGGNEQYF,TRBJ2-7,TRBV29-1,TRBD1,few
TGTGCCAGCAGTCCTACGAGGGTAACTAATGAAAAACTGTTTTTT,CASSPTRVTNEKLFF,TRBJ1-4,TRBV12-3/TRBV12-4,-,few
TGTGCCAGCAGTTACGACGGCGAGACCCAGTACTTC,CASSYDGETQYF,TRBJ2-5,TRBV6-5,-,-